The 8 T cell receptor beta chains in this list originate from one sample, sequenced in a study. TCRdb re-called the RT-PCR reads through MiXCR, storing one row per CDR3 protein. The sample includes hundreds of thousands of distinct CDR3 sequences, 12% to 15% of them seen just once. Sequences were obtained from memory CD4+ T cells from blood. The receptors derive from a female donor in good health, serving as a healthy control.

This clonotype has only a few counts. The CDR3: CASSGELGTDTQYF. DNA for the CDR3: TGTGCCAGCAGTGGGGAGTTGGGCACAGATACGCAGTATTTT. The V and J genes are TRBV2 and TRBJ2-3; tentatively, D is TRBD2 (5 bases). Trimming took off 4 bases at V and 1 base at J, with 9 bases between the two ends. Germline V lookup: CDR1 SNHLY, CDR2 FYNNEI. The length of the CDR3 is 14 residues.

This chain joins TRBV30 and TRBJ2-7; 7 nucleotides line up with TRBD2. J gave up 0 bases and V 2 bases, and 10 bases lay outside the gene matches. Germline CDR1 reads GTSNPN; CDR2 reads SVGIG (reference sequence). This CDR3 comprises 16 residues. The CDR3 sequence: CAWSSLSSGHSYEQYF. The CDR3 DNA reads as TGTGCCTGGAGTAGCCTTTCTAGCGGACACTCCTACGAGCAGTACTTC.

The V gene is TRBV7-2, the J gene TRBJ1-5, with unresolved D. Trimming took off 0 bases at V and 3 bases at J, with 3 bases between the two ends. The germline gives CDR1 SGHTA, CDR2 FQGNSA. The CDR3 spans 13 residues. This CDR3 reads CASSLAYNQPQHF. CDR3 sequence (DNA): TGTGCCAGCAGCTTAGCCTACAATCAGCCCCAGCATTTT.

This rearrangement joins TRBV5-1 to TRBJ2-7; D is possibly TRBD2 (5 bases). Per the germline V gene, CDR1 is SGHRS and CDR2 is YFSETQ. V was trimmed by 4 bases and J by 4 bases, leaving 15 bases between them. The CDR3 is 14 amino acids. This chain's CDR3 is CASSPLGGIYEQYF. CDR3 sequence (DNA): TGCGCCAGCAGCCCCCTAGGAGGTATATACGAGCAGTACTTC.

This clonotype came up many times. This chain links TRBV6-5 with TRBJ2-2; 9 positions match TRBD1. The V gene's germline CDR1 is MNHEY and CDR2 SVGAGI. This CDR3 region has 15 residues. Trimming removed 2 bases from V and 7 bases from J; junction bases left unmatched: 5. The CDR3 here is CASSYTQGAGGELFF. CDR3 bases: TGTGCCAGCAGTTACACACAGGGGGCTGGCGGGGAGCTGTTTTTT.

In its sample, this clonotype was seen a few times. The gene calls are TRBV12-3 or TRBV12-4 and TRBJ1-5; tentatively, D is TRBD1 (5 bases). The CDR3 loop spans 18 amino acids. V was shortened by 5 bases and J by 4 bases, with 24 bases between the two germline ends. The CDR3, as DNA: TGTGCCAGCAGTGTCTCCGGGACCGAGGGAAGGAGAAATCAGCCCCAGCATTTT. This codes for CASSVSGTEGRRNQPQHF.

There are a few counts of this clonotype. The chain couples TRBV7-3 to TRBJ2-1, with D maybe TRBD1 (6 bases). V gave up 1 base and J gave up 4 bases, with 11 bases separating them. CDR1 and CDR2 from the germline V gene are SGHTA and FQGTGA. CDR3 length equals 15 residues. In nucleotides, the CDR3 is TGTGCCAGCAGCTTAAGACAGGCGATATACAATGAGCAGTTCTTC. Protein sequence: CASSLRQAIYNEQFF. Drawing the rest from reference TRBV7-3 and TRBJ2-1, the complete variable domain is GAGVSQTPSNKVTEKGKYVELRCDPISGHTALYWYRQSLGQGPEFLIYFQGTGAADDSGLPNDRFFAVRPEGSVSTLKIQRTERGDSAVYLCASSLRQAIYNEQFFGPGTRLTVL.

The rearrangement links TRBV28 to TRBJ1-5; D perhaps matches TRBD1 (5 bases). The CDR3 contains 14 residues. Trimming cost V 3 bases and J 10 bases, with 16 bases left between them. Germline V gene sequence: CDR1 MDHEN, CDR2 SYDVKM. The CDR3 region has the DNA TGTGCCAGCAGTTTCCCGGACACAAAAACTCCCCAGCATTTT. Translation: CASSFPDTKTPQHF.